This T cell receptor beta chain was found in a study of cytomegalovirus exposure and HLA in healthy donors. The CDR3 is 15 residues long. V was cut by 5 bases and J by 3 bases, with 17 bases left in between. Per germline, CDR1 SGHAT and CDR2 FQNNGV. The PCR contained 60 Vbeta and 13 Jbeta primers. Method: immunoSEQ multiplex PCR; TCRdb's copy keeps in-frame clones and lacks some. This repertoire shows around 130,000 clones, 70% to 80% found once; its top ten account for roughly 0.9%. The clonotype originates from a woman in her fifties or sixties in good health and CMV-seronegative. The chain has TRBV11-2 and TRBJ2-7, with D possibly TRBD1 on 6 matching bases. Sequences were obtained from PBMCs. The CDR3 reads CASSPLWGRIYEQYF. The CDR3 coding sequence is TGTGCCAGCAGCCCCCTGTGGGGGCGGATCTACGAGCAGTACTTC. The full variable domain, in which reference TRBV11-2 and TRBJ2-7 provide the parts outside the CDR3, is EAGVAQSPRYKIIEKRQSVAFWCNPISGHATLYWYQQILGQGPKLLIQFQNNGVVDDSQLPKDRFSAERLKGVDSTLKIQPAKLEDSAVYLCASSPLWGRIYEQYFGPGTRLTVT.